This passage covers 25 T cell receptor beta chains from one sample sequenced in a study of control samples from healthy donors and cancer patients. Generated by immunoSEQ multiplex PCR, the TCRdb table keeps only in-frame clones and is missing some. The table shows approximately 150,000 clones, with approximately 91% occurring only once. Sample: blood. Receptors were obtained from a man aged 25-40 years in good health.

The rearrangement joins TRBV2 to TRBJ1-2; D is possibly TRBD1 (5 bases). Germline V gene data show CDR1 as SNHLY and CDR2 as FYNNEI. Deletions cut 4 bases from V and 2 bases from J, with 14 bases between. The CDR3 sequence is 15 residues long. CDR3 sequence (DNA): TGTGCCAGCAGTGCGGGGCCAGGAAGGAACTATGGCTACACCTTC. Its translation: CASSAGPGRNYGYTF. Based on the CDR3 plus reference TRBV2 and TRBJ1-2, the full variable domain is EPEVTQTPSHQVTQMGQEVILRCVPISNHLYFYWYRQILGQKVEFLVSFYNNEISEKSEIFDDQFSVERPDGSNFTLKIRSTKLEDSAMYFCASSAGPGRNYGYTFGSGTRLTVV.

This clone was seen a single time. In DNA, the CDR3 is TGTGCCTGGAGTATACAGGTGCCCGGGGAGCTGTTTTTT. This sequence encodes CAWSIQVPGELFF. V is TRBV30 and J is TRBJ2-2, with a tentative D call TRBD1 (5 bases). Trimming pared 2 bases from V and 6 bases from J, leaving 10 bases between. There are 13 residues in the CDR3. The germline V gene encodes CDR1 GTSNPN and CDR2 SVGIG (reference sequence). Using reference TRBV30 and TRBJ2-2 for the parts outside the CDR3, the full variable domain is SQTIHQWPATLVQPVGSPLSLECTVEGTSNPNLYWYRQAAGRGLQLLFYSVGIGQISSEVPQNLSASRPQDRQFILSSKKLLLSDSGFYLCAWSIQVPGELFFGEGSRLTVL.

The J gene is TRBJ2-3, the V gene TRBV6-5; 12 nucleotides align to TRBD2. V lost 7 bases, J lost 7 bases, and 6 bases stayed unmatched. Germline V gene lookup returns CDR1 MNHEY and CDR2 SVGAGI. The CDR3 runs to 14 residues. The CDR3 region has the DNA TGTGCCAGCACCACTAGCGGGGGGAGTAATACGCAGTATTTT. This sequence encodes CASTTSGGSNTQYF.

This clone came up once. The genes are TRBV7-9 and TRBJ1-1, with D hard to call. Germline V gene sequence: CDR1 SEHNR, CDR2 FQNEAQ (reference sequence). Trimming took 1 base from V and 1 from J, leaving 13 bases between them. The CDR3 consists of 16 residues. The CDR3 reads CASSLGRAETNTEAFF. The CDR3 bases are TGTGCCAGCAGCTTAGGGAGGGCAGAGACGAACACTGAAGCTTTCTTT.

CDR3 DNA: TGTGCCAGCAGCCCGTGGGAGCAGTACTTC. Protein sequence: CASSPWEQYF. The gene calls are TRBV5-6 and TRBJ2-7, with no clear D. CDR1 and CDR2 (germline): SGHDT, YYEEEE. V was trimmed by 4 bases and J by 7 bases, leaving 6 bases between them. The CDR3 extends over 10 amino acids.

The chain uses TRBV27 and TRBJ1-1; no reliable D call. The V end was cut by 0 bases, the J end by 6 bases, with 11 bases between. This CDR3 spans 14 amino acids. In germline, CDR1 is MNHEY, CDR2 SMNVEV (reference sequence). The CDR3 here is CASSLSPTSPEAFF. CDR3 nucleotide sequence: TGTGCCAGCAGTTTATCCCCCACAAGTCCTGAAGCTTTCTTT.

CDR3 region: CASSLELVLDTQYF. Here the CDR3 DNA reads TGCGCCAGCAGCTTGGAGTTAGTGTTGGATACGCAGTATTTT. The rearrangement uses TRBV5-1 and TRBJ2-3; no definite D call. Per germline, CDR1 SGHRS and CDR2 YFSETQ. The CDR3 sequence is 14 residues long. V dropped 0 bases and J dropped 6 bases, with 11 bases sitting between them.

The V call is TRBV28, the J call TRBJ1-1, with D hard to call. Trimming removed 6 bases at V and 1 base at J, with 6 bases between. Germline values: CDR1 MDHEN, CDR2 SYDVKM. This CDR3 has 12 residues. The CDR3 nucleotides are TGTGCCAGCAGAGACACGAACACTGAAGCTTTCTTT. Translating it yields CASRDTNTEAFF.

The chain employs TRBV6-2 or TRBV6-3 and TRBJ2-7; TRBD2 aligns across 9 bases. Unmatched junction bases numbered 7, after V lost 2 bases and J lost 2 bases. CDR3 length equals 16 residues. Germline CDR1 and CDR2: MNHEY and SVGEGT. CDR3 coding DNA: TGTGCCAGCAGTTACGGTCTAGCGGGGATAACCTACGAGCAGTACTTC. It translates to CASSYGLAGITYEQYF.

The V call is TRBV28, the J call TRBJ1-5; 10 bases agree with TRBD1. The V gene end was trimmed by 6 bases and the J gene end by 0 bases; junction bases not matched to a gene: 17. The CDR3 is 20 residues long. Germline V CDR1 and CDR2: MDHEN, SYDVKM. The CDR3 nucleotides read TGTGCCAGCAGCAACTTCAATGACAGGGGGCGCCTATATAGCAATCAGCCCCAGCATTTT. Translating it yields CASSNFNDRGRLYSNQPQHF.

V usage is TRBV7-3 and J usage is TRBJ2-1, with D perhaps TRBD1 (6 bases). V was pared by 5 bases and J by 4 bases, with 12 bases between. Germline V CDR1 and CDR2: SGHTA, FQGTGA. The CDR3 extends over 14 amino acids. CDR3 bases: TGTGCCAGCAGCCCGTCAGGGGTTTACAATGAGCAGTTCTTC. Translated, it gives CASSPSGVYNEQFF.

The chain couples TRBV9 to TRBJ2-1, with TRBD2 matching over 12 bases. The junction had 1 base not matched to a gene; V was cut back by 4 bases and J by 5 bases. The germline V gene has CDR1 SGDLS and CDR2 YYNGEE. The CDR3 consists of 14 residues. The CDR3 DNA reads TGTGCCAGCAGCCTAGCGGGGGGGGACAATGAGCAGTTCTTC. Translation gives CASSLAGGDNEQFF. Full variable domain (remainder filled in from reference TRBV9 and TRBJ2-1): DSGVTQTPKHLITATGQRVTLRCSPRSGDLSVYWYQQSLDQGLQFLIQYYNGEERAKGNILERFSAQQFPDLHSELNLSSLELGDSALYFCASSLAGGDNEQFFGPGTRLTVL.

This chain links TRBV20-1 with TRBJ1-2, with 9 bases matching TRBD1. The J segment lost 4 bases and the V segment lost 4 bases, leaving 7 bases of the junction unmatched. Germline-derived CDR1 and CDR2 are DFQATT and SNEGSKA (reference sequence). The CDR3 is 14 residues long. This chain's CDR3 is CSATETGGVYGYTF. The CDR3 nucleotides read TGCAGTGCTACTGAAACAGGGGGCGTCTATGGCTACACCTTC.

CDR3 sequence reads: CASSAGRATNEKLFF. The DNA of the CDR3 is TGTGCCAGCAGCGCGGGGCGAGCAACTAATGAAAAACTGTTTTTT. V and J are TRBV7-9 and TRBJ1-4; perhaps TRBD1 as D (5 bases). The V end was cut by 5 bases, the J end by 0 bases, with 10 bases between. CDR1 and CDR2 from the germline V gene are SEHNR and FQNEAQ (reference sequence). The CDR3 sequence is 15 residues long.

The chain recombines TRBV27 with TRBJ1-5, with 8 nucleotides matching TRBD1. The CDR3 contains 15 residues. CDR1 MNHEY and CDR2 SMNVEV come from the germline V gene (reference sequence). V lost 4 bases to trimming and J lost 6 bases; unmatched junction nucleotides: 8. Written as DNA, the CDR3 is TGTGCCAGCAGTTATACAGGGGGGACCGTTCAGCCCCAGCATTTT. This gives the protein CASSYTGGTVQPQHF.

This chain uses TRBV19 with TRBJ1-2, with 7 nucleotides matching TRBD1. The CDR3 length is 14 residues. With V trimmed by 3 bases and J by 6 bases, 7 bases remained unmatched. Germline assignment: CDR1 LNHDA and CDR2 SQIVND (reference sequence). CDR3 DNA sequence: TGTGCCAGTAGTATGATAGGGGGCGCGGATGGCTACACCTTC. It yields the protein CASSMIGGADGYTF.

The chain recombines TRBV27 with TRBJ2-1; perhaps TRBD1 as D (6 bases). The CDR3 covers 17 residues. From germline, CDR1 is MNHEY and CDR2 SMNVEV (reference sequence). V lost 3 bases, J lost 3 bases, and 18 bases lay in between. The CDR3, as DNA: TGTGCCAGCAGTTTTTCGGGTTCGGGACATTACTACAATGAGCAGTTCTTC. It codes for CASSFSGSGHYYNEQFF.

The CDR3: CASSLRRETQYF. In nucleotides, the CDR3 is TGCGCCAGCAGCTTGAGGCGAGAGACCCAGTACTTC. The rearrangement links TRBV5-1 to TRBJ2-5, with no clear D. The CDR3 totals 12 residues. The germline V and J ends were trimmed by 1 base and 4 bases, with 5 bases remaining between them. The germline gives CDR1 SGHRS, CDR2 YFSETQ.

The chain carries TRBV7-2 and TRBJ1-3; the D is unclear. CDR1 is SGHTA, CDR2 FQGNSA, per germline. Trimming took off 1 base at V and 0 bases at J, with 13 bases between the two ends. The CDR3 runs to 17 residues. The CDR3 coding sequence is TGTGCCAGCAGCTTAGTATTTTGGGCTCACTCTGGAAACACCATATATTTT. The encoded protein is CASSLVFWAHSGNTIYF.

The chain combines TRBV9 with TRBJ2-3; 15 nucleotides agree with TRBD2. Looked up from germline, CDR1 is SGDLS and CDR2 is YYNGEE. J gave up 2 bases and V 4 bases, and 14 bases lay outside the gene matches. The CDR3 is 20 residues long. The CDR3 bases are TGTGCCAGCAGCCTGAATAAACATGGACTAGCGGGGGGGCCCACAGATACGCAGTATTTT. It specifies CASSLNKHGLAGGPTDTQYF.

The chain has TRBV28 and TRBJ2-4, with D tentatively TRBD1 (5 bases). Trimming pared 6 bases from V and 6 bases from J, leaving 15 bases between. CDR3 length: 14 amino acids. CDR1 is MDHEN, CDR2 SYDVKM, per germline. The CDR3 region has the DNA TGTGCCAGCAGAATGACAGTAGGGTCAAACATTCAGTACTTC. Translated, it gives CASRMTVGSNIQYF.

The rearrangement links TRBV28 to TRBJ1-1; no reliable D call. This CDR3 spans 12 amino acids. V was shortened by 3 bases and J by 6 bases, with 8 bases between the two germline ends. CDR1 is MDHEN, CDR2 SYDVKM, per germline. The DNA of the CDR3 is TGTGCCAGCAGTTTGGGATGGGCTGAAGCTTTCTTT. It translates to CASSLGWAEAFF.

The rearrangement joins TRBV5-6 to TRBJ2-7; the D gene is possibly TRBD1 (6 bases). The CDR3 length is 14 residues. CDR1 and CDR2 from the germline V gene are SGHDT and YYEEEE. V was shortened by 1 base and J by 5 bases, with 13 bases between the two germline ends. CDR3 nucleotides: TGTGCCAGCAGCTTGAATGAAGGGGGAAACGAGCAGTACTTC. This gives the protein CASSLNEGGNEQYF.

The chain combines TRBV20-1 with TRBJ1-5; TRBD1 is a possible D gene (6 bases). CDR3 size: 14 residues. Trimming took 3 bases from V and 7 from J, leaving 16 bases between them. CDR1 is DFQATT, CDR2 SNEGSKA, per germline (reference sequence). In DNA form, the CDR3 reads TGCAGTGCTAGTCCGATGGGGGCGGGACAGCCCCAGCATTTT. Translation gives CSASPMGAGQPQHF.

The chain has TRBV29-1 and TRBJ1-2; 9 bases are shared with TRBD1. Germline CDR1 SQVTM, CDR2 ANQGSEA. This CDR3 contains 12 residues. V trimming: 4 bases; J trimming: 7 bases; junction bases outside the gene matches: 4. Here the CDR3 reads CSVVGQGTGYTF. The CDR3 DNA is TGCAGCGTTGTAGGACAGGGGACTGGCTACACCTTC. Drawing the rest from reference TRBV29-1 and TRBJ1-2, the complete variable domain is SAVISQKPSRDICQRGTSLTIQCQVDSQVTMMFWYRQQPGQSLTLIATANQGSEATYESGFVIDKFPISRPNLTFSTLTVSNMSPEDSSIYLCSVVGQGTGYTFGSGTRLTVV.